The TCR beta chain described here comes from a study of blood T cell repertoires in COVID-19. Across the study: Acute-phase and convalescent COVID-19 samples originated in the United States, Italy and Spain. Nucleic acid was either cDNA or gDNA, and it came from T cells, B-cell-depleted T cells, or PBMCs.

Per the original methods: How many nucleated cells were present was estimated from reference gene primer amplification. TCRdb's table, derived via immunoSEQ multiplex PCR, lists solely in-frame clones and lacks some. From that table come the V and J calls and clone size; the DNA was used to work out D and trimming. The sample lists some 300,000 clones; around 81% were seen once. This receptor was identified in a woman in her fifties or sixties with active or convalescent COVID-19. The sample consisted of peripheral blood.

CDR3 residues: CASSLAAFYGYTF. CDR3 coding DNA: TGTGCCAGCAGCTTAGCAGCTTTCTATGGCTACACCTTC. The V call is TRBV7-9, the J call TRBJ1-2; D is undetermined. The length of the CDR3 is 13 residues. Germline-derived CDR1 and CDR2 are SEHNR and FQNEAQ (reference sequence). V dropped 0 bases and J dropped 4 bases, with 6 bases sitting between them.